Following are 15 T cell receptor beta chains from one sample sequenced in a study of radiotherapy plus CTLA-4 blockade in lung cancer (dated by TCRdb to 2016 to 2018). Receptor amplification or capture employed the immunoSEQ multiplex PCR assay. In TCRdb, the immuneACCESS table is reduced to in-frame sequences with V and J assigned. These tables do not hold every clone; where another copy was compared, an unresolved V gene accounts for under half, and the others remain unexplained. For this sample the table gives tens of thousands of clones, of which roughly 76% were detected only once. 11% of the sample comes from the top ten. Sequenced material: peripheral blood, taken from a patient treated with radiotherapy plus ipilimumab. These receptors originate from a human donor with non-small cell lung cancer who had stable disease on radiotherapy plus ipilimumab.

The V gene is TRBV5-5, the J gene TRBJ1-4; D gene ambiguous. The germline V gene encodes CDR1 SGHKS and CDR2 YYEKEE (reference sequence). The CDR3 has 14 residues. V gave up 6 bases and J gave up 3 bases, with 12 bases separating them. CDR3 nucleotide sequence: TGTGCCAGCAACCGGGGTGCAGCTAATGAAAAACTGTTTTTT. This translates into CASNRGAANEKLFF.

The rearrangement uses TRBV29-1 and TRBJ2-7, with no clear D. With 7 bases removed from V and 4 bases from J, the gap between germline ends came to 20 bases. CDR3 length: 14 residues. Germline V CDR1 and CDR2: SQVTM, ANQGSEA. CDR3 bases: TGCAGCGCTGCCCCGGGCTCCAGCTTATACGAGCAGTACTTC. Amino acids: CSAAPGSSLYEQYF.

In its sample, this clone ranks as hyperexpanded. The CDR3 region is CASSEATGEEEKLFF. Written as DNA, the CDR3 is TGTGCCAGCAGTGAAGCGACAGGGGAGGAAGAAAAACTGTTTTTT. J is TRBJ1-4 and V is TRBV6-1; the match to TRBD1 covers 8 bases. This CDR3 comprises 15 residues. Germline trimming cut 0 bases from V and 8 bases from J; bases unmatched to any gene: 5. From germline, CDR1 is MNHNS and CDR2 SASEGT.

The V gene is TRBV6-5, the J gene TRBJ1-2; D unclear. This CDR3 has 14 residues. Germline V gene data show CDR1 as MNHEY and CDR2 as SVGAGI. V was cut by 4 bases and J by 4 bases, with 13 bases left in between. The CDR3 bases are TGTGCCAGCAGTTTAGTAGGCGGGCGCTATGGCTACACCTTC. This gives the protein CASSLVGGRYGYTF.

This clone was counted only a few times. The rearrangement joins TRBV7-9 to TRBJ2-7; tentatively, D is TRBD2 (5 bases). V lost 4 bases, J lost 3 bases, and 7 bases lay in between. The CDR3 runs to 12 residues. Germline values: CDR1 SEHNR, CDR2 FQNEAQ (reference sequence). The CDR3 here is CASSSGVYEQYF. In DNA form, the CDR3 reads TGTGCCAGCAGCTCCGGGGTCTACGAGCAGTACTTC.

The CDR3 region has the DNA TGCGCCAGCAGCCAAGATGGGGGGTCGGGTCAACAGCCCCAGCATTTT. This gives the protein CASSQDGGSGQQPQHF. The V and J genes are TRBV4-1 and TRBJ1-5; TRBD1 might be the D (5 bases). This CDR3 has 16 amino acids. V lost 0 bases and J lost 7, with 16 bases in between. CDR1 is MGHRA and CDR2 is YSYEKL in the germline V gene.

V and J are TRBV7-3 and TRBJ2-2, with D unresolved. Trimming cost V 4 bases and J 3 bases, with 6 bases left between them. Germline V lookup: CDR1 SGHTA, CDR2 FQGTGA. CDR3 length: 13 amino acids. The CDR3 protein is CASSSSHTGELFF. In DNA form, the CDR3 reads TGTGCCAGCAGCTCTTCACACACCGGGGAGCTGTTTTTT.

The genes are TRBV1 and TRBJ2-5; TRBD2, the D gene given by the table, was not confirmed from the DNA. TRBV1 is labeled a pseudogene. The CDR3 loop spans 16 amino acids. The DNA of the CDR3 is TGCACCAGCAGCCCGACTAGCGGGGGAAGGCAAGAGACCCAGTACTTC. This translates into CTSSPTSGGRQETQYF.

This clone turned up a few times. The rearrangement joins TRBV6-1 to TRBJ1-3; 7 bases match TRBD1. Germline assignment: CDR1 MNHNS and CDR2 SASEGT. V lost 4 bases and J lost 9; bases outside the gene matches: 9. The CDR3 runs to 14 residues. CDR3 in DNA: TGTGCCAGCAGTGCTGTGACAGGGCCCGGCACCATATATTTT. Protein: CASSAVTGPGTIYF.

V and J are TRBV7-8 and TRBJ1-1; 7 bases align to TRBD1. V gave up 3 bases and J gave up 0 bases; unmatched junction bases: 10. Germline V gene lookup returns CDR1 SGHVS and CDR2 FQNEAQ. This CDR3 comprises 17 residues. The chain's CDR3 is CASSFEAGGQMNTEAFF. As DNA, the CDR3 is TGTGCCAGCAGCTTTGAGGCAGGGGGACAGATGAACACTGAAGCTTTCTTT.

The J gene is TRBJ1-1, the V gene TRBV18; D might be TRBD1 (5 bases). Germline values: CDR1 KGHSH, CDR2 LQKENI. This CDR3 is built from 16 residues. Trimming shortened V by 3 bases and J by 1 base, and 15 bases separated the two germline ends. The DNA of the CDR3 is TGTGCCAGCTCACCGGCGGTGGGCCAGGGGAACACTGAAGCTTTCTTT. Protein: CASSPAVGQGNTEAFF.

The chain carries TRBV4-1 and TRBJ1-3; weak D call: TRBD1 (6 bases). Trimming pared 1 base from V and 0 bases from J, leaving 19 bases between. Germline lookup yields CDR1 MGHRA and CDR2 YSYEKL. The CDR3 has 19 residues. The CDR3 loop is CASSQGELTGSPSGNTIYF. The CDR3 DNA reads TGCGCCAGCAGCCAAGGGGAGCTGACAGGAAGTCCCTCTGGAAACACCATATATTTT.

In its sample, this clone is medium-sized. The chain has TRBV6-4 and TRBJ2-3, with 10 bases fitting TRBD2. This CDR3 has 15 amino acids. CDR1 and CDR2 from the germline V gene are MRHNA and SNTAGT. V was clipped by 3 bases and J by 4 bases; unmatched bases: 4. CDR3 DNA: TGTGCCAGCAGTGAGTCTAGCGGGGGCGCAGATACGCAGTATTTT. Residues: CASSESSGGADTQYF.

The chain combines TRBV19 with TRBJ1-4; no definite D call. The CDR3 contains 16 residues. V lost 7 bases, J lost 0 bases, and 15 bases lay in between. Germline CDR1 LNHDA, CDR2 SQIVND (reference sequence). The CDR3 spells CASKTSGEATNEKLFF. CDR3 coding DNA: TGTGCCAGTAAAACCTCCGGTGAAGCAACTAATGAAAAACTGTTTTTT.

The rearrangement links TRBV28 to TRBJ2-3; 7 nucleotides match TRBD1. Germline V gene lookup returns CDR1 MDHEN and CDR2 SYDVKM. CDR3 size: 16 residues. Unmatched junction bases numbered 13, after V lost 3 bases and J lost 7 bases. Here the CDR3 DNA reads TGTGCCAGCAGTTTGGGGGCAGGGGGATTTAGGAATACGCAGTATTTT. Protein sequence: CASSLGAGGFRNTQYF.